These 28 T cell receptor beta chains were all obtained from the same sample, sequenced in a study of T-cell memory formation after mild COVID-19. TCRdb processed the 5' RACE reads anew with MiXCR; each CDR3 protein has one entry. The table shows around 49,000 distinct CDR3 sequences, with about 28% occurring only once. Sequenced input: PBMCs or a T cell subset sorted from them (not recorded which). The source of these receptors is a man aged 18 to 29 who had mild COVID-19 (a few samples of this study predate the infection). Cell type and time point are not known.

J is TRBJ2-1 and V is TRBV7-3; no reliable D call. This CDR3 is built from 14 residues. Germline CDR1 reads SGHTA; CDR2 reads FQGTGA. Trimming took 4 bases from V and 6 from J, leaving 13 bases between them. CDR3 DNA: TGTGCCAGCAGCTCCGTAGAACGGCGCAATGAGCAGTTCTTC. Translating gives CASSSVERRNEQFF.

This clonotype came up many times. The chain employs TRBV2 and TRBJ2-5; 10 bases are a match to TRBD2. Germline V gene sequence: CDR1 SNHLY, CDR2 FYNNEI. This CDR3 comprises 16 residues. Trimming at V came to 1 base and at J to 1 base, leaving 3 bases not matched to a gene. The CDR3: CASSEVLAGAQETQYF. The CDR3 nucleotides are TGTGCCAGCAGTGAAGTTCTAGCGGGGGCCCAAGAGACCCAGTACTTC.

The rearrangement joins TRBV24-1 to TRBJ2-3, with unresolved D. This CDR3 has 15 residues. Between the trimmed V and J ends, which lost 5 bases and 2 bases, there was a span of 13 bases. Germline V gives CDR1 KGHDR, CDR2 SFDVKD. The CDR3, as DNA: TGTGCCACCAGTGTCTCCACGCAAGACACAGATACGCAGTATTTT. Its protein product is CATSVSTQDTDTQYF.

This clonotype was seen more than once but under ten times. The chain employs TRBV5-1 and TRBJ1-1; 8 bases align to TRBD1. CDR1 SGHRS and CDR2 YFSETQ come from the germline V gene. Unmatched junction bases numbered 9, after V lost 6 bases and J lost 2 bases. The CDR3 spans 15 residues. The CDR3 DNA follows: TGCGCCAGCACCTATCGACAGGGGCTTAACACTGAAGCTTTCTTT. This sequence encodes CASTYRQGLNTEAFF.

This clonotype has only a few counts. The rearrangement links TRBV7-2 to TRBJ2-3, with D perhaps assigned TRBD1 or TRBD2 (6 bases each). Trimming took 5 bases from V and 0 from J, leaving 15 bases between them. CDR3 size: 16 residues. Germline V gene data show CDR1 as SGHTA and CDR2 as FQGNSA. CDR3 region: CASSPREGGSTDTQYF. The CDR3 DNA is TGTGCCAGCAGCCCCCGAGAGGGGGGTAGCACAGATACGCAGTATTTT.

The chain employs TRBV5-1 and TRBJ2-7, with D unclear. CDR1 is SGHRS and CDR2 is YFSETQ in the germline V gene. The CDR3 spans 16 residues. Trimming stripped 2 bases from V and 3 bases from J, with 18 bases between. The CDR3 DNA reads as TGCGCCAGCAGCTTCCGACACGGCTACTCCGTCTACGAGCAGTACTTC. As protein: CASSFRHGYSVYEQYF.

The chain couples TRBV7-6 to TRBJ2-1; D may be TRBD2 (7 bases). The germline V gene encodes CDR1 SGHVS and CDR2 FNYEAQ. The CDR3 is 15 residues long. With 1 base removed from V and 7 bases from J, the gap between germline ends came to 14 bases. Written as DNA, the CDR3 is TGTGCCAGCAGCTTAGGGGGGGGGCTTGAAAATGAGCAGTTCTTC. Translated, it gives CASSLGGGLENEQFF.

The rearrangement uses TRBV12-3 or TRBV12-4 and TRBJ2-3; the match to TRBD1 covers 9 bases. CDR3 length: 14 amino acids. J gave up 5 bases and V 0 bases, and 0 bases lay outside the gene matches. CDR3 region: CASSLATGGDTQYF. The CDR3 nucleotides are TGTGCCAGCAGTTTAGCGACAGGGGGAGATACGCAGTATTTT.

The V and J genes are TRBV18 and TRBJ2-7; 7 bases map to TRBD1. The length of the CDR3 is 13 residues. Per the germline V gene, CDR1 is KGHSH and CDR2 is LQKENI. V lost 4 bases and J lost 5; bases outside the gene matches: 5. The CDR3 reads CASSLTGVHEQYF. The CDR3, as DNA: TGTGCCAGCTCACTCACAGGGGTCCACGAGCAGTACTTC.

The sample holds a few counts of this clonotype. The chain has TRBV7-9 and TRBJ2-5; tentatively, D is TRBD2 (5 bases). CDR1 and CDR2 from the germline V gene are SEHNR and FQNEAQ (reference sequence). The V end lost 10 bases, the J end lost 4 bases, and 16 bases lay between the germline ends. The CDR3 is 13 residues long. The CDR3 nucleotides are TGTGCCACCAAAGTAGTCCGGGGAGAGACCCAGTACTTC. The encoded protein is CATKVVRGETQYF. Full variable domain (outside the CDR3, taken from reference TRBV7-9 and TRBJ2-5): DTGVSQNPRHKITKRGQNVTFRCDPISEHNRLYWYRQTLGQGPEFLTYFQNEAQLEKSRLLSDRFSAERPKGSFSTLEIQRTEQGDSAMYLCATKVVRGETQYFGPGTRLLVL.

This rearrangement joins TRBV11-2 to TRBJ2-3; D tentatively fits TRBD1 or TRBD2 (5 bases each). V shed 2 bases and J shed 0 bases, with 15 bases lying between them. CDR3 length: 17 residues. Per the germline V gene, CDR1 is SGHAT and CDR2 is FQNNGV. DNA for the CDR3: TGTGCCAGCAGCTTAAGCTTCCCGGGGCGTAGCACAGATACGCAGTATTTT. This translates into CASSLSFPGRSTDTQYF.

V usage is TRBV5-6 and J usage is TRBJ1-2; D uncertain. Trimming removed 2 bases at V and 5 bases at J, with 13 bases between. Germline CDR1 is SGHDT and CDR2 is YYEEEE. This CDR3 region has 14 residues. CDR3 DNA sequence: TGTGCCAGCAGCTTACTGGCCTTCGGATATGGCTACACCTTC. Protein sequence: CASSLLAFGYGYTF.

The genes are TRBV4-1 and TRBJ1-1; D is uncertain. V lost 1 base and J 3 bases, leaving 15 bases between the germline ends. The length of the CDR3 is 16 residues. In germline, CDR1 is MGHRA, CDR2 YSYEKL. CDR3 nucleotide sequence: TGCGCCAGCAGCCAAGGTCCGGGTGTTTTGGACACTGAAGCTTTCTTT. It is translated as CASSQGPGVLDTEAFF.

This clonotype was counted a few times. The chain is built from TRBV3-2 and TRBJ2-7; the table names TRBD1, a call not compared with the DNA. TRBV3-2 is an annotated pseudogene. The CDR3 sequence is 14 residues long. CDR3 nucleotide sequence: TGTGCCAGCAGCCAAGAGACAGGGGGCTACGAGCAGTACGTC. Residues: CASSQETGGYEQYV.

The V gene is TRBV7-2, the J gene TRBJ2-1, with 7 bases aligning to TRBD2. The germline gives CDR1 SGHTA, CDR2 FQGNSA. The ends lost 1 base at V and 5 bases at J; junction bases unmatched: 5. The CDR3 contains 15 residues. This chain's CDR3 is CASSLGLAANNEQFF. Written as DNA, the CDR3 is TGTGCCAGCAGCTTAGGGCTAGCGGCGAACAATGAGCAGTTCTTC.

Judged by abundance, this clonotype is medium-sized. The chain is built from TRBV4-2 and TRBJ2-3, with 9 nucleotides matching TRBD2. Unmatched junction bases numbered 9, after V lost 2 bases and J lost 6 bases. CDR1 LGHNA and CDR2 YNFKEQ come from the germline V gene. The CDR3 is made up of 16 amino acids. The CDR3 loop reads CASSQLSGGPSDTQYF. The CDR3 DNA is TGTGCCAGCAGCCAACTGAGCGGGGGGCCATCCGATACGCAGTATTTT.

This clonotype has just a few counts. The chain employs TRBV2 and TRBJ2-3, with D tentatively TRBD2 (5 bases). The CDR3 covers 17 residues. Germline V lookup: CDR1 SNHLY, CDR2 FYNNEI. V lost 7 bases and J lost 0, with 20 bases in between. The CDR3 loop reads CASTEGRVKTSTDTQYF. CDR3 in DNA: TGTGCCAGCACCGAAGGGCGGGTTAAAACTAGCACAGATACGCAGTATTTT.

This chain connects TRBV12-3 or TRBV12-4 to TRBJ2-3; D not resolved. V was trimmed by 5 bases and J by 0 bases, leaving 15 bases between them. This CDR3 is 16 amino acids long. The CDR3 DNA sequence: TGTGCCAGCAGTCCGTCTGGGCAGGCTAGCACAGATACGCAGTATTTT. Protein product: CASSPSGQASTDTQYF.

The chain is built from TRBV20-1 and TRBJ2-7; D unresolved. The V end was cut by 0 bases, the J end by 2 bases, with 8 bases between. The CDR3 sequence is 13 residues long. The germline CDR1 and CDR2 sequences are DFQATT and SNEGSKA (reference sequence). CDR3 DNA: TGCAGTGCTAGAGATGCCAGTACCTACGAGCAGTACTTC. This translates into CSARDASTYEQYF.

The chain carries TRBV7-2 and TRBJ1-4; possible D gene TRBD1, 6 bases. The CDR3 is 17 residues long. Trimming shortened V by 3 bases and J by 5 bases, and 19 bases separated the two germline ends. Germline V gene sequence: CDR1 SGHTA, CDR2 FQGNSA. The DNA for the CDR3 is TGTGCCAGCAGCTTCGCGTTGGTTCGGCAGGGGAATGAAAAACTGTTTTTT. Translated, it gives CASSFALVRQGNEKLFF.

The table lists this clonotype with a few counts. V gene TRBV7-9 combines with J gene TRBJ2-1; 10 bases line up with TRBD2. From germline, CDR1 is SEHNR and CDR2 FQNEAQ (reference sequence). Trimming removed 4 bases from V and 8 bases from J; junction bases left unmatched: 5. The CDR3 extends over 14 amino acids. This chain's CDR3 is CASSSSGGPDEQFF. The DNA for the CDR3 is TGTGCCAGCAGCTCTAGCGGGGGCCCGGATGAGCAGTTCTTC. The whole variable domain, filled in from reference TRBV7-9 and TRBJ2-1, reads DTGVSQNPRHKITKRGQNVTFRCDPISEHNRLYWYRQTLGQGPEFLTYFQNEAQLEKSRLLSDRFSAERPKGSFSTLEIQRTEQGDSAMYLCASSSSGGPDEQFFGPGTRLTVL.

The rearrangement links TRBV19 to TRBJ1-2; no definite D call. CDR3 length equals 10 residues. Per germline, CDR1 LNHDA and CDR2 SQIVND (reference sequence). V lost 7 bases and J 10 bases, leaving 10 bases between the germline ends. The CDR3 spells CASKGPDYTF. CDR3 in DNA: TGTGCCAGTAAAGGGCCCGACTACACCTTC.

The J gene is TRBJ1-2, the V gene TRBV12-3 or TRBV12-4; maybe TRBD1 (5 bases). The CDR3 runs 15 residues. Trimming shortened V by 5 bases and J by 6 bases, and 19 bases separated the two germline ends. CDR3 DNA: TGTGCCAGCAGTCTATCCGGGACCCGCGGCCATGGCTACACCTTC. It codes for CASSLSGTRGHGYTF.

This chain connects TRBV9 to TRBJ2-5, with TRBD2 identical over 7 bases. Germline trimming cut 3 bases from V and 1 base from J; bases unmatched to any gene: 6. Germline CDR1 is SGDLS and CDR2 is YYNGEE. The CDR3 spans 15 residues. The CDR3 here is CASSDGEGTQETQYF. The CDR3 nucleotides read TGTGCCAGCAGCGATGGGGAGGGGACCCAAGAGACCCAGTACTTC.

The rearrangement joins TRBV11-3 to TRBJ1-5; the match to TRBD1 covers 10 bases. Germline values: CDR1 SGHNT, CDR2 YENEEA. The CDR3 sequence is 16 residues long. Germline trimming cut 1 base from V and 3 bases from J; bases unmatched to any gene: 3. Here the CDR3 reads CASSLGTGGFNQPQHF. The CDR3 DNA reads TGTGCCAGCAGCTTAGGGACAGGGGGTTTCAATCAGCCCCAGCATTTT.

The CDR3 loop is CASTSGGGSNEQFF. As DNA, the CDR3 is TGTGCCAGCACCTCGGGCGGGGGGTCGAATGAGCAGTTCTTC. The chain joins TRBV6-2 or TRBV6-3 to TRBJ2-1; 8 bases map to TRBD2. The CDR3 is made up of 14 amino acids. From germline, CDR1 is MNHEY and CDR2 SVGEGT. J gave up 7 bases and V 7 bases, and 9 bases lay outside the gene matches.

This clonotype was seen more than once but under ten times. The chain couples TRBV4-2 to TRBJ1-1; D is possibly TRBD1 (5 bases). CDR1 and CDR2 (germline): LGHNA, YNFKEQ. This CDR3 is built from 18 residues. V lost 1 base, J lost 3 bases, and 21 bases lay in between. The CDR3 bases are TGTGCCAGCAGCCAAGGATCGGGGACGGACCCTAAGGACACTGAAGCTTTCTTT. Its protein is CASSQGSGTDPKDTEAFF.

This clonotype has more than one count but fewer than ten. The chain employs TRBV27 and TRBJ2-7; D is undetermined. The V and J ends lost 1 base and 0 bases respectively, with 7 bases between them. This CDR3 region has 14 residues. From germline, CDR1 is MNHEY and CDR2 SMNVEV (reference sequence). Written as DNA, the CDR3 is TGTGCCAGCAGTTTATTCCGGAGCTCCTACGAGCAGTACTTC. As protein: CASSLFRSSYEQYF.